What follows are 30 T cell receptor beta chains derived from one specimen sequenced in a study of OX40 agonist ivuxolimab in advanced cancers. Using immunoSEQ multiplex PCR, the repertoire was profiled, and TCRdb retains in-frame clones only, with some absent. The repertoire holds about 41,000 clones, just under 90% seen once, with about a third in the top ten. This material consisted of CD4+ or CD8+ T cells sorted from blood, taken in a trial of the OX40 agonist ivuxolimab. All receptors derive from an adult with an advanced solid tumor such as melanoma, head and neck, liver or kidney cancer.

The chain is built from TRBV10-3 and TRBJ2-3, with 10 bases aligning to TRBD2. Trimming took 2 bases from V and 1 from J; bases not matched to a gene: 6. The CDR3 runs to 17 residues. The germline V gene has CDR1 ENHRY and CDR2 SYGVKD. The CDR3 coding sequence is TGTGCCATCAGTGAGGCGCTAAGCGGGGGGGGCACAGATACGCAGTATTTT. Its protein product is CAISEALSGGGTDTQYF.

This clone was picked up a small number of times. The chain links TRBV6-5 to TRBJ1-4; D is possibly TRBD1 (5 bases). From germline, CDR1 is MNHEY and CDR2 SVGAGI. The CDR3 has 15 amino acids. V was trimmed by 7 bases and J by 2 bases, leaving 14 bases between them. The CDR3 protein is CASILGDPTNEKLFF. CDR3 bases: TGTGCCAGCATCTTAGGGGACCCGACTAATGAAAAACTGTTTTTT.

The V gene is TRBV4-1, the J gene TRBJ2-3; D unclear. The germline V gene has CDR1 MGHRA and CDR2 YSYEKL. The CDR3 loop spans 18 amino acids. The V gene lost 0 bases and the J gene lost 6 bases, with 22 bases spanning the gap. The CDR3 DNA reads TGCGCCAGCAGCCAAGATCCCGTGGGCTCACGGCTTGGCGATACGCAGTATTTT. This sequence encodes CASSQDPVGSRLGDTQYF.

This clone was observed a few times. This chain links TRBV7-6 with TRBJ2-7; 8 nucleotides agree with TRBD2. With 5 bases clipped from V and 5 bases from J, the junction kept 2 bases outside the gene matches. CDR3 size: 12 residues. Per the germline V gene, CDR1 is SGHVS and CDR2 is FNYEAQ. CDR3 loop: CASSAGGDEQYF. DNA of the CDR3: TGTGCCAGCAGCGCCGGGGGGGACGAGCAGTACTTC.

This clone has just a few counts. V usage is TRBV4-1 and J usage is TRBJ2-5; TRBD2 is a possible D gene (6 bases). V gave up 5 bases and J gave up 11 bases, with 15 bases separating them. Germline loops: CDR1 MGHRA, CDR2 YSYEKL. The CDR3 has 12 amino acids. The CDR3 loop is CASSDGTHEQYF. DNA of the CDR3: TGCGCCAGCAGCGATGGGACTCATGAGCAGTACTTC.

The V and J genes are TRBV5-1 and TRBJ2-7; 12 bases align to TRBD1. V was pared by 7 bases and J by 6 bases, with 8 bases of the junction left unmatched. The CDR3 covers 14 residues. Per the germline V gene, CDR1 is SGHRS and CDR2 is YFSETQ. The CDR3, as DNA: TGCGCCAGCGGGCCCGGGACAGGGGGCCTCGAGCAGTACTTC. It is translated as CASGPGTGGLEQYF.

The rearrangement links TRBV5-6 to TRBJ1-1; D is unresolved. Trimming took 0 bases from V and 5 from J, leaving 8 bases between them. CDR1 is SGHDT and CDR2 is YYEEEE in the germline V gene. CDR3 length: 13 amino acids. As DNA, the CDR3 is TGTGCCAGCAGCTTGGGATTAGGGACTGAAGCTTTCTTT. This gives the protein CASSLGLGTEAFF.

The chain is built from TRBV15 and TRBJ2-1; 10 nucleotides match TRBD2. Trimming at V came to 6 bases and at J to 7 bases, leaving 9 bases not matched to a gene. This CDR3 contains 15 residues. CDR1 LNHNV and CDR2 YYDKDF come from the germline V gene (reference sequence). CDR3 bases: TGTGCCACCAGGAATGTAGCGGGGGGCCGGAATGAGCAGTTCTTC. Protein: CATRNVAGGRNEQFF.

The V call is TRBV15, the J call TRBJ2-7, with 8 bases fitting TRBD1. This CDR3 is 15 amino acids long. CDR1 is LNHNV and CDR2 is YYDKDF in the germline V gene (reference sequence). Germline trimming cut 4 bases from V and 2 bases from J; bases unmatched to any gene: 7. DNA for the CDR3: TGTGCCACCAGCACTAGGACAGGGACAGCCTACGAGCAGTACTTC. It codes for CATSTRTGTAYEQYF.

This chain connects TRBV7-9 to TRBJ1-2; TRBD1 matches at 9 bases. The CDR3 extends over 13 amino acids. Germline CDR1 reads SEHNR; CDR2 reads FQNEAQ (reference sequence). V lost 3 bases and J lost 6; bases outside the gene matches: 2. In DNA form, the CDR3 reads TGTGCCAGCAGCTTGGGACAGGGTAATGGCTACACCTTC. Amino acid sequence: CASSLGQGNGYTF.

The chain combines TRBV5-6 with TRBJ2-7; 9 bases fit TRBD1. From germline, CDR1 is SGHDT and CDR2 YYEEEE. The J segment lost 3 bases and the V segment lost 4 bases, leaving 8 bases of the junction unmatched. The CDR3 extends over 15 amino acids. The DNA of the CDR3 is TGTGCCAGCAGCCTCATGACAGGGGGGAACTACGAGCAGTACTTC. It specifies CASSLMTGGNYEQYF.

This clone was counted a few times. The CDR3 DNA reads TGTGCCAGCAGTCCCGGGACAGGGCAACTTCGCCTCTATGGCTACACCTTC. Translated: CASSPGTGQLRLYGYTF. The chain uses TRBV2 and TRBJ1-2, with 9 bases that match TRBD1. The J segment lost 4 bases and the V segment lost 5 bases, leaving 14 bases of the junction unmatched. The germline gives CDR1 SNHLY, CDR2 FYNNEI. The CDR3 is 17 residues long. Full variable domain (outside the CDR3, taken from reference TRBV2 and TRBJ1-2): EPEVTQTPSHQVTQMGQEVILRCVPISNHLYFYWYRQILGQKVEFLVSFYNNEISEKSEIFDDQFSVERPDGSNFTLKIRSTKLEDSAMYFCASSPGTGQLRLYGYTFGSGTRLTVV.

The V and J genes are TRBV5-1 and TRBJ1-1; D is perhaps TRBD1 (6 bases). This CDR3 has 15 residues. The V gene's germline CDR1 is SGHRS and CDR2 YFSETQ. The V end lost 4 bases, the J end lost 2 bases, and 15 bases lay between the germline ends. The CDR3 DNA follows: TGCGCCAGCAGCGCCTTGACAGGAGGAAACACTGAAGCTTTCTTT. Translation gives CASSALTGGNTEAFF.

V usage is TRBV7-3 and J usage is TRBJ1-1, with D possibly TRBD1 on 5 matching bases. Germline CDR1 reads SGHTA; CDR2 reads FQGTGA. The V and J ends lost 1 base and 2 bases respectively, with 11 bases between them. CDR3 size: 15 residues. CDR3 DNA: TGTGCCAGCAGCTTAAATCCAGGGAGAAACACTGAAGCTTTCTTT. Its protein is CASSLNPGRNTEAFF.

V usage is TRBV5-1 and J usage is TRBJ2-1; 7 bases align to TRBD1. CDR1 is SGHRS and CDR2 is YFSETQ in the germline V gene. The CDR3 covers 15 residues. Trimming removed 3 bases from V and 5 bases from J; junction bases left unmatched: 8. CDR3 bases: TGCGCCAGCAGCTGGGGACAGATAGAAAACAATGAGCAGTTCTTC. Protein: CASSWGQIENNEQFF.

The V gene is TRBV5-4, the J gene TRBJ2-3; D is unresolved. The V gene's germline CDR1 is SGHNT and CDR2 YYREEE (reference sequence). V was pared by 0 bases and J by 6 bases, with 2 bases between. The CDR3 loop spans 11 amino acids. The CDR3 spells CASSLADTQYF. Written as DNA, the CDR3 is TGTGCCAGCAGCTTGGCGGATACGCAGTATTTT.

This chain links TRBV19 with TRBJ2-3; 10 bases agree with TRBD2. V trimming: 4 bases; J trimming: 3 bases; junction bases outside the gene matches: 1. This CDR3 region has 14 residues. Germline values: CDR1 LNHDA, CDR2 SQIVND (reference sequence). The CDR3 DNA reads as TGTGCCAGTAGTACTAGCGGGGGAACAGATACGCAGTATTTT. Translating it yields CASSTSGGTDTQYF.

The rearrangement joins TRBV5-1 to TRBJ2-1, with TRBD2 identical over 8 bases. V gave up 4 bases and J gave up 7 bases; unmatched junction bases: 10. Germline V lookup: CDR1 SGHRS, CDR2 YFSETQ. The CDR3 is 15 residues long. DNA of the CDR3: TGCGCCAGCAGCATAGCCGGGACTAGGGATAATGAGCAGTTCTTC. Amino acids: CASSIAGTRDNEQFF. The full variable domain, rest sourced from reference TRBV5-1 and TRBJ2-1, is KAGVTQTPRYLIKTRGQQVTLSCSPISGHRSVSWYQQTPGQGLQFLFEYFSETQRNKGNFPGRFSGRQFSNSRSEMNVSTLELGDSALYLCASSIAGTRDNEQFFGPGTRLTVL.

This rearrangement joins TRBV13 to TRBJ2-7, with 13 bases fitting TRBD2. With 3 bases clipped from V and 4 bases from J, the junction kept 6 bases outside the gene matches. Per germline, CDR1 PRHDT and CDR2 FYEKMQ (reference sequence). CDR3 length equals 16 residues. In DNA form, the CDR3 reads TGTGCCAGCAGCTTGGGACTAGCGGGAACCTTGTACGAGCAGTACTTC. It encodes CASSLGLAGTLYEQYF.

The chain couples TRBV15 to TRBJ1-6, with D uncertain. This CDR3 has 15 residues. Trimming pared 0 bases from V and 8 bases from J, leaving 11 bases between. Germline V gene data show CDR1 as LNHNV and CDR2 as YYDKDF (reference sequence). For the CDR3, the DNA is TGTGCCACCAGCAGAGACCGAGGCCCCGATTCACCCCTCCACTTT. Translated: CATSRDRGPDSPLHF.

This sequence joins TRBV11-2 and TRBJ2-7; 9 nucleotides agree with TRBD1. Germline V gene lookup returns CDR1 SGHAT and CDR2 FQNNGV. V shed 5 bases and J 2 bases; nucleotides not matched to a gene: 7. There are 15 residues in the CDR3. The CDR3 DNA reads TGTGCCAGCAGCCAAGACAGGGGGAGGACCTACGAGCAGTACTTC. It codes for CASSQDRGRTYEQYF.

The chain carries TRBV7-7 and TRBJ1-3; maybe TRBD1 (5 bases). The CDR3 sequence is 16 residues long. The V and J ends lost 2 bases and 5 bases respectively, with 16 bases between them. Germline V CDR1 and CDR2: SSHAT, FNYEAQ (reference sequence). CDR3 nucleotide sequence: TGTGCCAGCAGCTTATCATGTCGCAGGGTTAGAAACACCATATATTTT. This gives the protein CASSLSCRRVRNTIYF.

This chain connects TRBV29-1 to TRBJ2-2; D not certain. CDR1 SQVTM and CDR2 ANQGSEA come from the germline V gene. The V end lost 6 bases, the J end lost 3 bases, and 14 bases lay between the germline ends. The CDR3 runs to 14 residues. The CDR3 nucleotides are TGCAGCGTCTCTTCCATGGCTGACACCGGGGAGCTGTTTTTT. Amino acids: CSVSSMADTGELFF.

This clone appeared once. This chain joins TRBV27 and TRBJ2-1; 9 bases are shared with TRBD2. V shed 1 base, J shed 0 bases, and the junction held 10 bases outside the gene matches. CDR1 is MNHEY, CDR2 SMNVEV, per germline (reference sequence). The CDR3 contains 19 residues. CDR3 DNA: TGTGCCAGCAGTTTATGGGGCGGTGCGCGGGGGGGCTCCTACAATGAGCAGTTCTTC. This encodes CASSLWGGARGGSYNEQFF.

This chain links TRBV29-1 with TRBJ1-1; D possibly corresponds to TRBD1 (5 bases). The germline V and J ends were trimmed by 7 bases and 3 bases, with 15 bases remaining between them. Germline V gene data show CDR1 as SQVTM and CDR2 as ANQGSEA. This CDR3 spans 13 amino acids. CDR3 sequence reads: CSAAPRGDTEAFF. CDR3 DNA: TGCAGCGCCGCCCCCCGGGGCGACACTGAAGCTTTCTTT.

The chain has TRBV6-5 and TRBJ2-2; unclear D gene. V was shortened by 4 bases and J by 0 bases, with 6 bases between the two germline ends. Germline V gives CDR1 MNHEY, CDR2 SVGAGI. The CDR3 is 14 residues long. The CDR3 loop is CASSLSPNTGELFF. The CDR3 DNA reads TGTGCCAGCAGTTTGTCCCCGAACACCGGGGAGCTGTTTTTT.

V usage is TRBV6-4 and J usage is TRBJ2-2; D is perhaps TRBD2 (5 bases). CDR1 is MRHNA and CDR2 is SNTAGT in the germline V gene. The CDR3 totals 14 residues. With 4 bases removed from V and 2 bases from J, the gap between germline ends came to 8 bases. The CDR3 loop is CASSVTRNTGELFF. The CDR3, as DNA: TGTGCCAGCAGTGTTACTAGAAACACCGGGGAGCTGTTTTTT.

A remark on this clone: One end of the junction does not line up with germline, which may come from a read error. The rearrangement uses TRBV7-7 and TRBJ2-1, with TRBD2 matching over 10 bases. Looked up from germline, CDR1 is SSHAT and CDR2 is FNYEAQ (reference sequence). This CDR3 has 17 amino acids. The CDR3 DNA reads TGTGCTAGCAGCTTAGGTGTGAGCGGGGGGGCCAACAATGAGCAGTTCTTC. Translated, it gives CASSLGVSGGANNEQFF.

The J gene is TRBJ2-7, the V gene TRBV6-4, with D possibly being TRBD1 (6 bases). CDR3 length equals 12 residues. The germline V gene has CDR1 MRHNA and CDR2 SNTAGT. V was trimmed by 4 bases and J by 4 bases, leaving 8 bases between them. CDR3 coding DNA: TGTGCCAGCAGTGTACAGGGTTACGAGCAGTACTTC. It encodes CASSVQGYEQYF.

This clone was picked up one time. The chain combines TRBV2 with TRBJ1-2; 9 bases are shared with TRBD1. In germline, CDR1 is SNHLY, CDR2 FYNNEI. This CDR3 contains 15 residues. The junction had 6 bases not matched to a gene; V was cut back by 3 bases and J by 4 bases. The DNA for the CDR3 is TGTGCCAGCAGTGATCTACAGGGGGCCGTCTATGGCTACACCTTC. This translates into CASSDLQGAVYGYTF.